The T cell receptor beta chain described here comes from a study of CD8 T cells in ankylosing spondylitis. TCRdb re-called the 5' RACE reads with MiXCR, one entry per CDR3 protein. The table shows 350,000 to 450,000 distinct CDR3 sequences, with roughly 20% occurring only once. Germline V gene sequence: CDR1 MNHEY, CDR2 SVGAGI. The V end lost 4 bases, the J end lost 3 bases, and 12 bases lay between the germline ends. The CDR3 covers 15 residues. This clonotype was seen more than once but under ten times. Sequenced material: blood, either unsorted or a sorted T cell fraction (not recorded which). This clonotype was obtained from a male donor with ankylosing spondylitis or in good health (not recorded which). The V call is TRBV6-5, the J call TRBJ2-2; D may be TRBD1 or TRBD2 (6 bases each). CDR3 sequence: CASSSGASDTGELFF. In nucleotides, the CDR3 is TGTGCCAGCAGTTCGGGGGCTTCGGACACCGGGGAGCTGTTTTTT.